The sample holds one count of the clone carrying this T cell receptor (beta chain). What it binds is not known. The sample originates from a study of blood T cells in healthy people across ages. Looking at the study overall: There was about one barcoded beta molecule captured by template switching per two T cells. Notes on the study in general: Age brought a roughly linear fall in TCR beta diversity measured per million T cells.

The CDR3 totals 15 residues. Trimming stripped 2 bases from V and 8 bases from J, with 16 bases between. Germline-derived CDR1 and CDR2 are SGHTS and YDEGEE. Sample-barcoded 5' priming and a J-beta primer mix drove a second PCR of roughly 7 to 11 cycles. TCRdb re-analysed the 5' RACE reads in MiXCR, keeping a single row per CDR3 protein. The table includes 700,000 to 1,000,000 distinct CDR3 sequences, around 45% detected once. Sequenced input: blood. The sequence derives from a man aged 55 to 70 in good health. The V gene is TRBV5-8, the J gene TRBJ1-4; D possibly corresponds to TRBD1 (6 bases). The CDR3 DNA reads TGTGCCAGCAGCTTAGCCGGGACACCGAAGGAAAAACTGTTTTTT. Translating it yields CASSLAGTPKEKLFF.